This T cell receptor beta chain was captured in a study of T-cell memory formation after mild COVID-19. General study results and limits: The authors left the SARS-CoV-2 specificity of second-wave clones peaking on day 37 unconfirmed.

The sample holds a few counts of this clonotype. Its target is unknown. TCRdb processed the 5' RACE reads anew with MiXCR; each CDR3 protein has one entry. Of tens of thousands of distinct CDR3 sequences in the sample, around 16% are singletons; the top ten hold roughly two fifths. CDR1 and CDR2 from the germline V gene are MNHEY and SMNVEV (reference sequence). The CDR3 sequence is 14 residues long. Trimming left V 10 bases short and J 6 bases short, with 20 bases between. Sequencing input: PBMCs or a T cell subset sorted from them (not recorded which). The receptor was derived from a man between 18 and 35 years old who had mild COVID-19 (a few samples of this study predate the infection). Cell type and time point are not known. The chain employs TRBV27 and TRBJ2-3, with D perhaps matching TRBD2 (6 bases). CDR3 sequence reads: CATALAGLGDTQYF. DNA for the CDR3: TGTGCCACTGCACTAGCAGGGCTGGGGGATACGCAGTATTTT.